This T cell receptor beta chain originates from a study of beta chain features in type 1 diabetes. This clone has a handful of counts. Antigen unknown. Overall study results and limits: The VDJ junctions of type 1 diabetes patients carried fewer insertions and more deletions.

All of the isolated RNA was reverse transcribed, so expressed TCRB transcripts were sequenced. Clones were read by immunoSEQ multiplex PCR, and TCRdb kept only the in-frame ones, dropping some. The repertoire holds roughly 500,000 clones, with about 10% as singletons. The V gene's germline CDR1 is GTSNPN and CDR2 SVGIG (reference sequence). Trimming took off 2 bases at V and 4 bases at J, with 9 bases between the two ends. This CDR3 is 13 amino acids long. This rearrangement joins TRBV30 to TRBJ2-1, with unresolved D. This TCR derives from a woman between 18 and 29 years old in good health. Sequencing used naive CD4+ T cells from blood. CDR3 sequence reads: CAWSTARYNEQFF. The CDR3 nucleotides read TGTGCCTGGAGTACGGCCCGGTACAATGAGCAGTTCTTC. Full variable domain (rest looked up from reference TRBV30 and TRBJ2-1): SQTIHQWPATLVQPVGSPLSLECTVEGTSNPNLYWYRQAAGRGLQLLFYSVGIGQISSEVPQNLSASRPQDRQFILSSKKLLLSDSGFYLCAWSTARYNEQFFGPGTRLTVL.